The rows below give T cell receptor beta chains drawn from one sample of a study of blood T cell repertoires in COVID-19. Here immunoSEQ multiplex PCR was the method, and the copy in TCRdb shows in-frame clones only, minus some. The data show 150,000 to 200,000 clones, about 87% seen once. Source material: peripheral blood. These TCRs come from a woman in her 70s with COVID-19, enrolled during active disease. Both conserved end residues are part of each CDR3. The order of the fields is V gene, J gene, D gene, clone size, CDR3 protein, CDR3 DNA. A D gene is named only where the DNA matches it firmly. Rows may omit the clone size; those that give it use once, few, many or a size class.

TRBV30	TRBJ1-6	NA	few	CAWSAGIQGSPLHF	TGTGCCTGGAGTGCAGGAATTCAGGGTTCACCCCTCCACTTT
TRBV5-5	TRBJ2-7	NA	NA	CASSFALAMTYEQYF	TGTGCCAGCAGCTTCGCACTAGCCATGACCTACGAGCAGTACTTC
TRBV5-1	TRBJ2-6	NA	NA	CASSQGTSSGANVLTF	TGCGCCAGCAGTCAGGGTACCAGCTCTGGGGCCAACGTCCTGACTTTC
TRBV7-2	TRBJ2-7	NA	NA	CASSSSPSYEQYF	TGTGCCAGCAGCTCTAGTCCCTCCTACGAGCAGTACTTC
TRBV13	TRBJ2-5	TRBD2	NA	CASSLELAQETQYF	TGTGCCAGCAGCTTAGAACTAGCGCAAGAGACCCAGTACTTC
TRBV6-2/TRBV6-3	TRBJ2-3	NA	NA	CASSYTETNTQYF	TGTGCCAGCAGTTACACGGAGACGAATACGCAGTATTTT
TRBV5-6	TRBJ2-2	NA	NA	CASSSQFGVGTGELFF	TGTGCCAGCAGCTCCCAATTCGGGGTCGGCACCGGGGAGCTGTTTTTT
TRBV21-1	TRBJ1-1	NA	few	CASRLTGGNTEAFF	TGTGCCAGCAGATTGACAGGGGGGAACACTGAAGCTTTCTTT
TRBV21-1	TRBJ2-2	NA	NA	CASSHGNYTGELFF	TGTGCCAGCAGTCACGGGAATTACACCGGGGAGCTGTTTTTT
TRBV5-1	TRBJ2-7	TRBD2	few	CASSLNAGGYEQYF	TGCGCCAGCAGCTTGAATGCGGGAGGATACGAGCAGTACTTC
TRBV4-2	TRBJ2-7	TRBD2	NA	CASSQFLAEEIEQYF	TGTGCCAGCAGCCAATTCCTAGCGGAGGAAATCGAGCAGTACTTC
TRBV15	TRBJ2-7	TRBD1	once	CATSRGGQGSEQYF	TGTGCCACCAGCAGAGGGGGACAGGGGTCCGAGCAGTACTTC
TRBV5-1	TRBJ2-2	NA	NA	CASSLEATGELFF	TGCGCCAGCAGCTTGGAAGCCACCGGGGAGCTGTTTTTT
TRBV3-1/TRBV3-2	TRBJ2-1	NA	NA	CASSALCPISTDNEQFF	TGTGCCAGCAGCGCGCTTTGTCCCATTTCCACCGACAATGAGCAGTTCTTC
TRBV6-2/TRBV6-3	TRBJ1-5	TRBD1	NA	CASSYSDRGVQPQHF	TGTGCCAGCAGTTACTCGGACAGGGGGGTTCAGCCCCAGCATTTT
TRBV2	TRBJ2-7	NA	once	CASRQRDGTFNYEQYF	TGTGCCAGCAGGCAGAGAGACGGGACTTTCAACTACGAGCAGTACTTC
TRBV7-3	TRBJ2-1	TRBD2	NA	CASSFFSGGPLFHEQFF	TGTGCCAGCAGCTTCTTCTCGGGAGGGCCTTTGTTCCATGAGCAGTTCTTC
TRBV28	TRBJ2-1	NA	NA	CASRAGPNEQFF	TGTGCCAGCAGAGCAGGGCCCAATGAGCAGTTCTTC
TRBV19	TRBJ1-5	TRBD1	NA	CASSPGTGPNQPQHF	TGTGCCAGTAGTCCGGGGACAGGACCCAATCAGCCCCAGCATTTT
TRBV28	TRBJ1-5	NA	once	CASSLGGIGNQPQHF	TGTGCCAGCAGTTTGGGAGGGATTGGCAATCAGCCCCAGCATTTT
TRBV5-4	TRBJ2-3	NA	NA	CASSLGLGRGTGTQYF	TGTGCCAGCAGCTTAGGACTAGGCAGGGGCACAGGTACGCAGTATTTT
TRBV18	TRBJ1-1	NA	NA	CASSPPGAFTEAFF	TGTGCCAGCTCACCACCGGGGGCGTTTACCGAAGCTTTCTTT
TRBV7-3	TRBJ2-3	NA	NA	CASSTGQSTDTQYF	TGTGCCAGCAGCACAGGACAGAGCACAGATACGCAGTATTTT
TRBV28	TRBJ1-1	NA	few	CASSPGVLNTEAFF	TGTGCCAGCAGTCCCGGGGTTCTGAACACTGAAGCTTTCTTT
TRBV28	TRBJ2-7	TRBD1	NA	CASSVGGQGSRQYF	TGTGCCAGCAGCGTAGGGGGACAGGGTAGCCGGCAGTACTTC
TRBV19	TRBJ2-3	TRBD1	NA	CASSRGQGPRTDTQYF	TGTGCCAGTAGTAGGGGACAGGGTCCAAGAACAGATACGCAGTATTTT
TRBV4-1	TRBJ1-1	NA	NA	CASSQPRPPENTEAFF	TGCGCCAGCAGCCAACCTAGGCCCCCGGAGAACACTGAAGCTTTCTTT
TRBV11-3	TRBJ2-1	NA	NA	CASSWVWTTSSSYNEQFF	TGTGCCAGCAGCTGGGTTTGGACTACATCGAGCTCCTACAATGAGCAGTTCTTC
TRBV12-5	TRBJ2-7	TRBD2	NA	CASGPVSGSSSYEQYF	TGTGCTAGTGGTCCCGTTAGCGGGAGCAGCTCCTACGAGCAGTACTTC
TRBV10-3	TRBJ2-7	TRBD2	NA	CAVASGRAYEQYF	TGTGCCGTAGCTAGCGGGAGGGCCTACGAGCAGTACTTC
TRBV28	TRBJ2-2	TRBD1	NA	CASSSPRQGVNTGELFF	TGTGCCAGCAGTTCCCCGAGACAGGGCGTGAACACCGGGGAGCTGTTTTTT
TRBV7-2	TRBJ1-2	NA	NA	CASSLGGGGLHGYTF	TGTGCCAGCAGCTTAGGGGGCGGGGGGCTGCATGGCTACACCTTC
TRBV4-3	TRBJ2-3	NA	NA	CASSQEIRDTDTQYF	TGCGCCAGCAGCCAAGAGATTCGGGACACAGATACGCAGTATTTT
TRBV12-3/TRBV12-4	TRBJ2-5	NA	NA	CASSSEGWQYF	TGTGCCAGCAGTTCCGAGGGCTGGCAGTACTTC
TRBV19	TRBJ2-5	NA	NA	CASSKTGTKTQYF	TGTGCCAGTAGTAAAACAGGTACAAAGACCCAGTACTTC
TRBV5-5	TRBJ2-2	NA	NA	CASSPFNTGELFF	TGTGCCAGCAGCCCCTTTAACACCGGGGAGCTGTTTTTT
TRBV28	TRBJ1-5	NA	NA	CASSRAVDPNQPQHF	TGTGCCAGCAGCCGAGCGGTGGATCCCAATCAGCCCCAGCATTTT
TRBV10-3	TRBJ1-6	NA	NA	CAISDRTSVRGNSPLHF	TGTGCCATCAGTGACCGAACCTCAGTTCGGGGTAATTCACCCCTCCACTTT
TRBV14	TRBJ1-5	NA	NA	CASSPGSSSPQHF	TGTGCCAGCAGTCCCGGTTCCTCCTCGCCCCAGCATTTT
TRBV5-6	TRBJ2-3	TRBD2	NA	CASSPGTSGRADTQYF	TGTGCCAGCAGCCCCGGGACTAGCGGGAGGGCAGATACGCAGTATTTT
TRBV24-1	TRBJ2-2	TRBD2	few	CATPDTGGDTGELFF	TGTGCCACCCCTGATACGGGGGGTGACACCGGGGAGCTGTTTTTT
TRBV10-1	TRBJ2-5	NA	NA	CASSPQETQYF	TGCGCCAGCAGTCCTCAAGAGACCCAGTACTTC
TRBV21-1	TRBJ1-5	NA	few	CASSKARDRGDHSNQPQHF	TGTGCCAGCAGCAAAGCTCGGGACAGGGGGGATCATAGCAATCAGCCCCAGCATTTT
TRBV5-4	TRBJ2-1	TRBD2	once	CASSLGLAAYNEQFF	TGTGCCAGCAGCTTGGGACTAGCGGCTTACAATGAGCAGTTCTTC
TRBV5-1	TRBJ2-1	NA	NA	CASSLTHNEQFF	TGCGCCAGCAGCTTGACACACAATGAGCAGTTCTTC
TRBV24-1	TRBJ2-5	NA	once	CATSSPGVRETQYF	TGTGCCACCAGTAGCCCAGGGGTTAGAGAGACCCAGTACTTC
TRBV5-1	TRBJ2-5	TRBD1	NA	CASSKGGTGVGETQYF	TGCGCCAGCAGCAAAGGCGGGACAGGGGTTGGAGAGACCCAGTACTTC
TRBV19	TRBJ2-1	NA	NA	CASIPQGGPYNEQFF	TGTGCCAGTATACCCCAAGGGGGTCCATACAATGAGCAGTTCTTC
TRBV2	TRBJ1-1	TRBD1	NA	CASGDRLPPEAFF	TGTGCCAGCGGGGACAGACTCCCCCCTGAAGCTTTCTTT
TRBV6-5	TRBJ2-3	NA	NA	CASARDTFTDTQYF	TGTGCCAGCGCCCGGGACACCTTCACAGATACGCAGTATTTT
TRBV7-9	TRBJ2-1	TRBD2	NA	CASSLGLAGLYNEQFF	TGTGCCAGCAGCCTGGGACTAGCGGGTTTGTACAATGAGCAGTTCTTC